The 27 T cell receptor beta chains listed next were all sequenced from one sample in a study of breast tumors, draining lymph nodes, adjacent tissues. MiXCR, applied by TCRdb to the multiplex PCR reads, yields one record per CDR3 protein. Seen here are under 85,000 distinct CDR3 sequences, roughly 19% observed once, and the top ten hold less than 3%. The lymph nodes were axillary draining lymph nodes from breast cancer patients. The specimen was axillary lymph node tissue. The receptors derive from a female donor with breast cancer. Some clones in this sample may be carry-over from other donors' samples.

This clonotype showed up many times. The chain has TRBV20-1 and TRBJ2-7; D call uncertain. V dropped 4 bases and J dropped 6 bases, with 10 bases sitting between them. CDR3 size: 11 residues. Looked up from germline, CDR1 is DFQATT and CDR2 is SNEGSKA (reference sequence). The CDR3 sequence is CSANPGGEQYF. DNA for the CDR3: TGCAGTGCTAATCCGGGTGGCGAGCAGTACTTC.

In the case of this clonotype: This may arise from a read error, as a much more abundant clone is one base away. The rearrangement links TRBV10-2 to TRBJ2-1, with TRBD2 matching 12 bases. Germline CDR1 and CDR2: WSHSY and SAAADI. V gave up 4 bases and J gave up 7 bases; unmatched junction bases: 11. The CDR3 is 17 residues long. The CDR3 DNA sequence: TGCGCCAGCAGTGGATTACTAGCGGGAGGTTTTAGAAATGAGCAGTTCTTC. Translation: CASSGLLAGGFRNEQFF.

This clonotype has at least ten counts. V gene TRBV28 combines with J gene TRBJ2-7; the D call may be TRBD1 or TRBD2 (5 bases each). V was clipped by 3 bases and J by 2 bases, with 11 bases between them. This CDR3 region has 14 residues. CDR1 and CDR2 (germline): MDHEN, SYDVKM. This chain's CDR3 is CASSFRDGTYEQYF. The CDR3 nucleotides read TGTGCCAGCAGTTTCCGGGACGGAACCTACGAGCAGTACTTC.

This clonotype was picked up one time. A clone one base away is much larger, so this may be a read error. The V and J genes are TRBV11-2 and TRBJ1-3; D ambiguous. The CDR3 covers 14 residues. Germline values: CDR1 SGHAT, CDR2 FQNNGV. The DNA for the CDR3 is TGTGCCAGCAGCTTAGGGACCTCTGGAAGCACCATATATTTT. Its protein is CASSLGTSGSTIYF.

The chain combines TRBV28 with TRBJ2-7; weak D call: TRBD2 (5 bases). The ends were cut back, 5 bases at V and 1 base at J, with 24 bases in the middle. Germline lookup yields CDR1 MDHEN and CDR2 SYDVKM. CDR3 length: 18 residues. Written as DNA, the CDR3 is TGTGCCAGCAGTCCTCGTCCCTTAGCGAAGGTGGGGTCCTACGAGCAGTACTTC. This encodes CASSPRPLAKVGSYEQYF.

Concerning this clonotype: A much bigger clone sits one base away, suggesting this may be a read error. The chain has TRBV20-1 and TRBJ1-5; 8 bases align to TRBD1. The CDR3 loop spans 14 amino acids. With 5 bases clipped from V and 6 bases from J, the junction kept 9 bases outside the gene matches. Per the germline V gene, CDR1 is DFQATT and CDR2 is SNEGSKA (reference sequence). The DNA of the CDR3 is TGCAGTGCTTGTCAGCCCAGGGGGCTTCAGCCCCAGCATTTT. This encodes CSACQPRGLQPQHF.

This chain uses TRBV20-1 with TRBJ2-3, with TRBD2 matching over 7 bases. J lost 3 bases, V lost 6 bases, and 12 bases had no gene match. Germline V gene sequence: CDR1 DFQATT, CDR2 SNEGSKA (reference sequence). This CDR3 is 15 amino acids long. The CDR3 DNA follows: TGCAGTGCCATACGGTGGGAGGGCTATACAGATACGCAGTATTTT. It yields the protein CSAIRWEGYTDTQYF.

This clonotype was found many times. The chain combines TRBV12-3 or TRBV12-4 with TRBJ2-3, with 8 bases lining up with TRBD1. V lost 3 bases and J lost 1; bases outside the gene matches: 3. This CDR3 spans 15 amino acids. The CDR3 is CASSLSRGRTDTQYF. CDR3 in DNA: TGTGCCAGCAGTTTGTCCAGGGGGCGCACAGATACGCAGTATTTT.

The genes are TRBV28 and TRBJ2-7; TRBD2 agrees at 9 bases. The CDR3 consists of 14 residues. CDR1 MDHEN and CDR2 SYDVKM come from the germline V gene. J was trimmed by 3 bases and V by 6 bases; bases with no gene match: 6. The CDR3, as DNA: TGTGCCAGCAGGGCCGGGACTAGCAGCTACGAGCAGTACTTC. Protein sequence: CASRAGTSSYEQYF.

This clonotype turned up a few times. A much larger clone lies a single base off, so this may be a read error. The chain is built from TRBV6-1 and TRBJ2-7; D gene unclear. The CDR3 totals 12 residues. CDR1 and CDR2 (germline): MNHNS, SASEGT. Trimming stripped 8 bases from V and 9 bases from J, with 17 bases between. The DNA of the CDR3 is TGTGCCAGCGGGTTGGACGCGGCACGGCAGTACTTC. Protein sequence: CASGLDAARQYF.

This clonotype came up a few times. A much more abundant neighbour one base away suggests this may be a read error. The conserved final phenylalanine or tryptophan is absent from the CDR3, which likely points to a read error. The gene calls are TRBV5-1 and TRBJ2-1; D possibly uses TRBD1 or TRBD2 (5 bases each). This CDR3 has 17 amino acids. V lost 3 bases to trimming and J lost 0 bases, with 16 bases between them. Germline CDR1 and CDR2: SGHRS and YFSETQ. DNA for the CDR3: TGCGCCAGCAGCTCCCCCAGGGAAGGGAGCTCCTACAATGAGCAGTTCCTC. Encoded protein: CASSSPREGSSYNEQFL.

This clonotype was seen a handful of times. As DNA, the CDR3 is TGTGCCAGCAGGGGGACCCGGGCGAGGAGCGCCAAAAACATTCAGTACTTC. This encodes CASRGTRARSAKNIQYF. The chain joins TRBV2 to TRBJ2-4; D might be TRBD1 or TRBD2, each matching 5 bases. Trimming took off 6 bases at V and 1 base at J, with 19 bases between the two ends. This CDR3 is built from 17 residues. CDR1 and CDR2 (germline): SNHLY, FYNNEI.

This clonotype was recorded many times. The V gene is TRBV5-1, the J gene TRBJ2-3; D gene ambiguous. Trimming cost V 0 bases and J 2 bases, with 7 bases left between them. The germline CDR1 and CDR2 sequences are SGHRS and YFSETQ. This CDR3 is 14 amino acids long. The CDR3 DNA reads TGCGCCAGCAGCTTGGCAGCCCCCACAGATACGCAGTATTTT. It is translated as CASSLAAPTDTQYF.

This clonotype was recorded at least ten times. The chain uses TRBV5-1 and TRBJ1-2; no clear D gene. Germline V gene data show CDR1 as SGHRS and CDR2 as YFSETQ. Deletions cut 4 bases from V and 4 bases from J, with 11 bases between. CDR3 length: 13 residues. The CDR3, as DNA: TGCGCCAGCAGCCCTGAGTTTGCCTATGGCTACACCTTC. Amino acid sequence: CASSPEFAYGYTF.

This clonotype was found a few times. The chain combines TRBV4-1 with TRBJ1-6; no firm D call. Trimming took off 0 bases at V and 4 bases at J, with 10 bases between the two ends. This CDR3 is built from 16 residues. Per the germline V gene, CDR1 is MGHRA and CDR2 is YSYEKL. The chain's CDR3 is CASSQDLGLYNSPLHF. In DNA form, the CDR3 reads TGCGCCAGCAGCCAAGATCTGGGGTTATATAATTCACCCCTCCACTTT.

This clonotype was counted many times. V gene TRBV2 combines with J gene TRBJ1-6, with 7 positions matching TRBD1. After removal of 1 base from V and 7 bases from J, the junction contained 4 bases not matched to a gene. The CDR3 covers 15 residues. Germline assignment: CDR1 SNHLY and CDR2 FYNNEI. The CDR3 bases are TGTGCCAGCAGTGAAGGCAGGGGGGTAAATTCACCCCTCCACTTT. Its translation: CASSEGRGVNSPLHF.

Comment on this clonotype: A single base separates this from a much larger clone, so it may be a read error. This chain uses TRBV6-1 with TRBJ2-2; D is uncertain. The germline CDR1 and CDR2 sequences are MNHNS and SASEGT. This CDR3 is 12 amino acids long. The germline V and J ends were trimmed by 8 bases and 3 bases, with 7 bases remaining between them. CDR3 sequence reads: CASGEYTGELFF. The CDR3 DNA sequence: TGTGCCAGCGGAGAGTACACCGGGGAGCTGTTTTTT.

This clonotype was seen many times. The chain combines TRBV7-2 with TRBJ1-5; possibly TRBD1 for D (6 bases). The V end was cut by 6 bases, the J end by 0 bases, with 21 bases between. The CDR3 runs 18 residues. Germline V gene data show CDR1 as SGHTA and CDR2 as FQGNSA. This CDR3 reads CASRGGTPALYSNQPQHF. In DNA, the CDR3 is TGTGCCAGCAGAGGGGGGACTCCCGCCCTATATAGCAATCAGCCCCAGCATTTT.

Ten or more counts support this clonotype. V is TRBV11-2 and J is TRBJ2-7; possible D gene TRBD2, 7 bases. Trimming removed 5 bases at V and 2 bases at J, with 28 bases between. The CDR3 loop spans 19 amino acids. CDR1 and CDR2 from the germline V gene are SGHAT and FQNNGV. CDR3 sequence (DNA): TGTGCCAGCAGCCAGCGAACATCGGACAGAGCGGGATTACCCTACGAGCAGTACTTC. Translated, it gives CASSQRTSDRAGLPYEQYF. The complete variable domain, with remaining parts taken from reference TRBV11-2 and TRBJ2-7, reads EAGVAQSPRYKIIEKRQSVAFWCNPISGHATLYWYQQILGQGPKLLIQFQNNGVVDDSQLPKDRFSAERLKGVDSTLKIQPAKLEDSAVYLCASSQRTSDRAGLPYEQYFGPGTRLTVT.

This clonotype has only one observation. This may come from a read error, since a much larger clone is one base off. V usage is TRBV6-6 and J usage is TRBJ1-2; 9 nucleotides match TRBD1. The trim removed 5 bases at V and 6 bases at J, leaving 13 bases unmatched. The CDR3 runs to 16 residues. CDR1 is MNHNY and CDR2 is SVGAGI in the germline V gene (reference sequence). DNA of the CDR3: TGTGCCAGCAGTGCGAGAGGACAGGGGACATTTAATGGCTACACCTTC. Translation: CASSARGQGTFNGYTF.

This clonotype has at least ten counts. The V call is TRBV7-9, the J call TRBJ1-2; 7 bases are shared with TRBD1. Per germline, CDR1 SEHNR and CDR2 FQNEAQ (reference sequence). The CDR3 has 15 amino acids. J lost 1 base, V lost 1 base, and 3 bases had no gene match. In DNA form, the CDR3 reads TGTGCCAGCAGCTTAGACGGGACAGTTAACTATGGCTACACCTTC. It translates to CASSLDGTVNYGYTF.

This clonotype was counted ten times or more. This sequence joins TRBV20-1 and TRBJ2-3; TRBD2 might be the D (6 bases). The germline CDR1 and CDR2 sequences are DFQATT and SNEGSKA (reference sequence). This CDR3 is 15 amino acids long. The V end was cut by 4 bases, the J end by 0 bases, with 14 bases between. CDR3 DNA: TGCAGTGCTATTCGGAGCGGGTCTAGCACAGATACGCAGTATTTT. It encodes CSAIRSGSSTDTQYF.

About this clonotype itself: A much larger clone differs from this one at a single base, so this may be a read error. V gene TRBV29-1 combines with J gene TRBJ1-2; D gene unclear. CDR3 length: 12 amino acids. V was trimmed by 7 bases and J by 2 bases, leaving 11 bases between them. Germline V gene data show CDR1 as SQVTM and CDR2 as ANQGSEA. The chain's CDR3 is CSAGPRNYGYTF. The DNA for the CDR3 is TGCAGCGCTGGACCGAGAAACTATGGCTACACCTTC.

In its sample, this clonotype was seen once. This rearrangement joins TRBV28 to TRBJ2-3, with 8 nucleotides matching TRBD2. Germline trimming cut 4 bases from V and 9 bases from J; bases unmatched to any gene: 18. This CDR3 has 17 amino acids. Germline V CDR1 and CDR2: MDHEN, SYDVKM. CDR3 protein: CASSSAGLELRGRTQYF. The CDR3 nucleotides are TGTGCCAGCAGTTCCGCGGGACTAGAGCTACGGGGGCGAACGCAGTATTTT.

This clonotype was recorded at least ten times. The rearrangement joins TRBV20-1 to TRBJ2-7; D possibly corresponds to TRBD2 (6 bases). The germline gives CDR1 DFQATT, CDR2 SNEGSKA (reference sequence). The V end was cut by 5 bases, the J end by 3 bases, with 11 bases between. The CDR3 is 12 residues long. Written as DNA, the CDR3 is TGCAGTGCTCCTAGCGCACACTACGAGCAGTACTTC. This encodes CSAPSAHYEQYF.

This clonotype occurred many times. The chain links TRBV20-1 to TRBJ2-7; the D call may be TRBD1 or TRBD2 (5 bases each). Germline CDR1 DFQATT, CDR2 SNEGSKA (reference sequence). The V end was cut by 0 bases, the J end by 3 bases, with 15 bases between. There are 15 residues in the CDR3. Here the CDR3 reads CSARDLVGASYEQYF. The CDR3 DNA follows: TGCAGTGCTAGAGATCTCGTCGGGGCCAGCTACGAGCAGTACTTC.

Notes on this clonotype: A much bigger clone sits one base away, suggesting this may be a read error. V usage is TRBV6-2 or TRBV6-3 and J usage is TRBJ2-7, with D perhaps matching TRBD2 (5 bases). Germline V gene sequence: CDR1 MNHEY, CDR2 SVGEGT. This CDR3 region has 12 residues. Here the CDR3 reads CGSSSGNYEQYF. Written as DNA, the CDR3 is TGTGGCAGCAGCTCGGGAAACTACGAGCAGTACTTC.